Listed below are T cell receptor beta chains from one sample, sequenced in a study of T-cell reconstitution after alpha-beta-depleted transplantation in children. Via MiXCR, TCRdb re-called the PCR reads, giving one row per CDR3 protein. The repertoire includes about 980,000 distinct CDR3 sequences, about 30% of them detected once, and over 25% sits in the top ten. The specimen was PBMCs, mostly from graft donor cells, collected 360 days after TCRalphabeta/CD19-depleted stem cell transplant. Every receptor here comes from a boy younger than two who had a stem cell transplant for SCID, so the T cells may come from the graft donor. Each CDR3 is given with its conserved first and last residue. D genes are given only for firm matches. A row's size may be missing; if present it is once, few, many or a size class.

size | D | J | V | DNA | CDR3
few | TRBD1 | TRBJ1-3 | TRBV6-1 | TGTGCCAGCAGGCCGGACAGGGTTGGAAACACCATATATTTT | CASRPDRVGNTIYF
few | NA | TRBJ2-6 | TRBV20-1 | TGCAGTGCTAGTCGGACCAGTGCCTCTGGGGCCAACGTCCTGACTTTC | CSASRTSASGANVLTF
few | TRBD2 | TRBJ2-2 | TRBV4-2 | TGTGCCAGCAGCCGGGGAAGCGGGATACGAAACACCGGGGAGCTGTTTTTT | CASSRGSGIRNTGELFF
few | NA | TRBJ1-6 | TRBV4-1 | TGCGCCAGCAGCCAAGGATGGGTTGCCAATTCACCCCTCCACTTT | CASSQGWVANSPLHF
NA | TRBD1 | TRBJ2-1 | TRBV9 | TGTGCCAGCAGCTTTGGTTACTTACGGGACAGGTACTACAATGAGCAGTTCTTC | CASSFGYLRDRYYNEQFF
few | NA | TRBJ2-7 | TRBV12-3/TRBV12-4 | TGTGCCAGCAGTTCGGGGGTGTGGGAGCAGTACTTC | CASSSGVWEQYF
few | TRBD1 | TRBJ1-5 | TRBV19 | TGTGCCAGTAGTATGCTCCGGGGGACCGGGACAGGGCGCAATCAGCCCCAGCATTTT | CASSMLRGTGTGRNQPQHF
many | NA | TRBJ2-1 | TRBV10-3 | TGTGCCATCAGTGGGGGCGATTGGGGCTCTGGCAATGAGCAGTTCTTC | CAISGGDWGSGNEQFF
few | NA | TRBJ1-5 | TRBV12-3/TRBV12-4 | TGTGCCAGCAGTTTAGCTGCAGGGGTTGGTTCCCAGCATTTT | CASSLAAGVGSQHF
many | NA | TRBJ2-7 | TRBV7-9 | TGTGCCAGCAGCCCGAGGGTCTCTGGGGGAGGATACGAGCAGTACTTC | CASSPRVSGGGYEQYF
once | NA | TRBJ2-5 | TRBV12-3/TRBV12-4 | TGTGCCAGCAGTGAACTAGCCCCAGAGACCCAGTACTTC | CASSELAPETQYF
few | NA | TRBJ1-2 | TRBV5-1 | TGCGCCAGCAGCTTGACGGCAGGCTATGGCTACACCTTC | CASSLTAGYGYTF
NA | NA | TRBJ1-3 | TRBV20-1 | TGCAGTGCTCCCCCCCGGACCGGTGGAAACACCATATATTTT | CSAPPRTGGNTIYF
few | NA | TRBJ1-6 | TRBV28 | TGTGCCAGCAGTCCAACCTTTAGTAATTCACCCCTCCACTTT | CASSPTFSNSPLHF
NA | NA | TRBJ1-2 | TRBV5-1 | TGCGCCAGCAGGGAGACAGAGATCTATGGCTACACCTTC | CASRETEIYGYTF
few | NA | TRBJ2-5 | TRBV13 | TGTGCCAGCAGCTTCCCGACAGGCGAACAAGAGACCCAGTACTTC | CASSFPTGEQETQYF
few | TRBD1 | TRBJ1-1 | TRBV4-1 | TGCGCCAGCAGCCCCGCACAGGGGTATGACACTGAAGCTTTCTTT | CASSPAQGYDTEAFF
few | NA | TRBJ2-7 | TRBV28 | TGTGCCAGCAGTTTCAGGGGAAGGACTAGTTTCGAGCAGTACTTC | CASSFRGRTSFEQYF
many | NA | TRBJ1-1 | TRBV6-1 | TGTGCCAGCAGCACCTTGGGAGGGACTGAAGCTTTCTTT | CASSTLGGTEAFF
NA | NA | TRBJ2-1 | TRBV6-5 | TGTGCCAGCAGTCTCCACACGGGTGAGCAGTTCTTC | CASSLHTGEQFF
few | TRBD1 | TRBJ1-2 | TRBV6-1 | TGTGCCAGCAGTCCAGACAGGGGCCCCAACTATGGCTACACCTTC | CASSPDRGPNYGYTF
few | NA | TRBJ2-6 | TRBV10-3 | TGTGCCATCAACCCCGGGCCGAGCTCTGGGGCCAACGTCCTGACTTTC | CAINPGPSSGANVLTF
few | TRBD1 | TRBJ1-5 | TRBV28 | TGTGCCAGCAGCCAGGGACAGGGAAGCAATCAGCCCCAGCATTTT | CASSQGQGSNQPQHF
few | NA | TRBJ2-2 | TRBV6-2/TRBV6-3 | TGTGCCAGCAGTTACTCGTCGAACACCGGGGAGCTGTTTTTT | CASSYSSNTGELFF
NA | TRBD1 | TRBJ1-1 | TRBV5-1 | TGCGCCAGCAGCTCCCAGGGGGGGGCGTTTATTAACACTGAAGCTTTCTTT | CASSSQGGAFINTEAFF
NA | NA | TRBJ1-4 | TRBV6-1 | TGTGCCAGACAAGCGCCAGGGGATGAAAAACTGTTTTTT | CARQAPGDEKLFF
many | TRBD2 | TRBJ2-3 | TRBV3-1 | TGTGCCAGCAGCCAAGCGGGACTAGCGGGGGTTGATACGCAGTATTTT | CASSQAGLAGVDTQYF
NA | NA | TRBJ1-3 | TRBV7-2 | TGTGCCAGCAGCTTAGTCGCTGTCGGGTCATTGGGAAACACCATATATTTT | CASSLVAVGSLGNTIYF
NA | NA | TRBJ2-3 | TRBV12-3/TRBV12-4 | TGTGCCAGCAGGGTGAGCGGCCGGGCAGATACGCAGTATTTT | CASRVSGRADTQYF
NA | NA | TRBJ2-7 | TRBV4-2 | TGTGCCAGCAGCCAAGTTTTACAGGGGGCGTCGGGGACTAGCAAGGGCGAGCAGTACTTC | CASSQVLQGASGTSKGEQYF
NA | TRBD1 | TRBJ2-1 | TRBV5-1 | TGCGCCAGCAGGACAGGGGAATCCTACAATGAGCAGTTCTTC | CASRTGESYNEQFF
few | NA | TRBJ2-2 | TRBV5-1 | TGCGCCAGCAGCTTGGGGACTTATAACACCGGGGAGCTGTTTTTT | CASSLGTYNTGELFF
NA | NA | TRBJ1-4 | TRBV6-5 | TGTGCCAGCAGTTACTCGAGGGGCGATGAAAAACTGTTTTTT | CASSYSRGDEKLFF
NA | NA | TRBJ2-1 | TRBV20-1 | TGCAGTGCGTCCAGGGTTTACCATGAGCAGTTCTTC | CSASRVYHEQFF
NA | NA | TRBJ2-3 | TRBV4-2 | TGTGCCAGCAGCCAAGGGGCCCGACTAGTAAGAGATACGCAGTATTTT | CASSQGARLVRDTQYF
NA | NA | TRBJ1-1 | TRBV12-3/TRBV12-4 | TGTGCCAGCAGTTTTGGTAGCGGTAGAGGGGTTACTGAAGCTTTCTTT | CASSFGSGRGVTEAFF
NA | TRBD1 | TRBJ2-4 | TRBV2 | TGTGCCAGCAGCGCCCGACAGGGCGACATTCAGTACTTC | CASSARQGDIQYF
few | NA | TRBJ1-2 | TRBV7-3 | TGTGCCAGCAGCCCGGGCCCGGGTGGGTCTGGCTACACCTTC | CASSPGPGGSGYTF
NA | NA | TRBJ2-7 | TRBV7-3 | TGTGCCAGCAGCACCCCGTGGAGGGGGGGTAGGAACGAGCAGTACTTC | CASSTPWRGGRNEQYF
NA | NA | TRBJ1-1 | TRBV29-1 | TGCAGCGTTGAGTCGGGGGTGAACACTGAAGCTTTCTTT | CSVESGVNTEAFF
few | TRBD1 | TRBJ2-7 | TRBV5-1 | TGCGCCAGCAGCTTGGAGGGACAGGACCCCAGCGAGCAGTACTTC | CASSLEGQDPSEQYF